Listed below are T cell receptor beta chains from one sample, sequenced in a study of chemoradiotherapy in HPV16-positive cancers. Using immunoSEQ multiplex PCR, the repertoire was profiled, and TCRdb retains in-frame clones only, with some absent. The sample has 750 to 1,000 clones, roughly 89% seen once; the top ten hold under 6.5%. Sequencing was performed on tumor tissue, taken from a patient who underwent chemoradiotherapy. Every receptor here comes from a human donor with HPV-associated anogenital cancer. Both conserved end residues are trimmed from each CDR3. The order of the fields is V gene, CDR3 protein.

>TRBV7-9
ASRGPAYTEAF
>TRBV7-2
ASSPPWGTGGPGYT
>TRBV11-3
ASSLVQDTQY
>TRBV2
ASSVGQGYDEKLF
>TRBV7-2
ASSLEASQPQH
>TRBV29-1
SVDHEGVGTGELF
>TRBV4-1
ASSSRAKTSLSDTQY
>TRBV4-1
ASSQDSRGYGYT
>TRBV6-5
ASSYSGADEQF
>TRBV6-7
ASSMEPRISKSGQRPD
>TRBV10-1
ASSESDTDTQY
>TRBV28
ASSLQGQGGNIQY
>TRBV27
ASSPGTSLYEQY